This T cell receptor (beta chain) was documented in a study of blood T cell repertoires in COVID-19. With 2 bases clipped from V and 5 bases from J, the junction kept 4 bases outside the gene matches. Germline loops: CDR1 SGHKS, CDR2 YYEKEE (reference sequence). The CDR3 is 14 amino acids. Assay used: immunoSEQ multiplex PCR; TCRdb lists only in-frame clones, some missing. The sample has about 110,000 clones; about 89% are singletons. This sequence joins TRBV5-5 and TRBJ2-5; TRBD2 agrees at 9 bases. This TCR derives from a man aged 35 to 55 with acute or convalescent COVID-19. Sequencing input: peripheral blood. For the CDR3, the DNA is TGTGCCAGCAGCTTAACGACTAGCGGTGAGACCCAGTACTTC. Encoded protein: CASSLTTSGETQYF.